This entry is about one TCR beta chain. Its antigen remains unidentified. These data are taken from a study of cytomegalovirus exposure and HLA in healthy donors. Study-wide findings and caveats: Presence/absence analyses took donor sequencing depth as roughly uniform. Most of the TCR beta V segments (in an earlier analysis) were productive either about 90% or about 30% of the time.

The CDR3 is 17 residues long. Germline V CDR1 and CDR2: SGHAT, FQNNGV. V lost 1 base, J lost 5 bases, and 20 bases lay in between. It was with 60 Vbeta and 13 Jbeta primers that the PCR ran. The repertoire was sequenced with immunoSEQ multiplex PCR; TCRdb's copy has only in-frame clones and lacks some. The table has 200,000 or so clones, around 87% seen once. The J gene is TRBJ1-1, the V gene TRBV11-2; D remains ambiguous. The material sequenced was PBMCs. The source of this sequence is a man aged 25 to 40 in good health and CMV-seronegative. CDR3 sequence reads: CASSLGGALSSETEAFF. The DNA of the CDR3 is TGTGCCAGCAGCTTAGGTGGAGCGTTGTCTTCCGAGACTGAAGCTTTCTTT.